This is a list of T cell receptor beta chains from one sample in a study of blood T cell repertoires in COVID-19. Produced via immunoSEQ multiplex PCR; TCRdb's table is partial and in-frame only. The sample lists 100,000 or so clones; about 89% were seen once. Sequencing was carried out using peripheral blood. These receptors were collected from a woman in her twenties or thirties with acute or convalescent COVID-19. CDR3s include the opening cysteine and the closing phenylalanine or tryptophan.

v_call cdr3_aa
TRBV15 CATSRDRGYSYNSPLHF
TRBV19 CASSTPGQGARGNQPQHF
TRBV10-1 CAIPIDGFNQPQHF
TRBV5-1 CASSFQGNGYTF
TRBV4-1 CASSRGPLNEQFF
TRBV30 CASQTGELFF
TRBV18 CASSPQGGYDQPQHF
TRBV5-6 CASSLPQGAHEQYF
TRBV6-1 CASSEEGRQVNQPQHF
TRBV5-1 CASSLFRGQPQHF
TRBV5-1 CASSLDGRSTYEQYF
TRBV7-9 CASSRWTSGGSDDEQYF
TRBV7-6 CASSQASSYNSPLHF
TRBV5-1 CASSVGTGGLETQYF
TRBV28 CASSPYTLPLGQGDYGYTF